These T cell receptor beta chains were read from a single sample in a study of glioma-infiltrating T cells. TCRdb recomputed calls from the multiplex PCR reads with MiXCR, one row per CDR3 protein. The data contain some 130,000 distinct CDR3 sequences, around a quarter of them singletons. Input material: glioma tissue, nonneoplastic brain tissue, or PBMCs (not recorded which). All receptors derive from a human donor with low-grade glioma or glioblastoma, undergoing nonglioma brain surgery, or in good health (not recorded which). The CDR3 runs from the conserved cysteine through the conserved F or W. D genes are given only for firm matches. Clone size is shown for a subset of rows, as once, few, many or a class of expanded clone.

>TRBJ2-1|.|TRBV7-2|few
CASSLVPGGQFF
TGTGCCAGCAGCTTAGTCCCTGGTGGGCAGTTCTTC
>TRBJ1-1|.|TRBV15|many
CATQGQKSMNTEAFF
TGTGCCACCCAAGGACAGAAATCGATGAACACTGAAGCTTTCTTT
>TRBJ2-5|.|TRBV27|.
CASRPPGTPQETQYF
TGTGCCAGCAGACCACCGGGGACCCCCCAAGAGACCCAGTACTTC
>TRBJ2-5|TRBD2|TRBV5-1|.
CASGQTSRQETQYF
TGCGCCAGCGGCCAGACTAGCCGGCAAGAGACCCAGTACTTC
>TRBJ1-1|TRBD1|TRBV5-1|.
CAKDRTGRENTEAFF
TGCGCCAAGGACAGGACAGGGAGGGAGAACACTGAAGCTTTCTTT
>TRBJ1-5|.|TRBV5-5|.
CASSGTELSNQPQHF
TGTGCCAGCAGCGGAACAGAACTCAGCAATCAGCCCCAGCATTTT
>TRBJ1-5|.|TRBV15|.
CATSRAGVGQPQHF
TGTGCCACCAGCAGAGCTGGGGTAGGCCAGCCCCAGCATTTT
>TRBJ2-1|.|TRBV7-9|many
CASSLPRPYNEQFF
TGTGCCAGCAGCCTACCGAGGCCCTACAATGAGCAGTTCTTC
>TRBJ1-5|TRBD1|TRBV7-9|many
CASSLGQVNQPQHF
TGTGCCAGCAGCTTGGGACAGGTAAATCAGCCCCAGCATTTT
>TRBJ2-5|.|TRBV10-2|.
CASSLTGNQETQYF
TGCGCCAGCAGCTTGACAGGAAACCAAGAGACCCAGTACTTC
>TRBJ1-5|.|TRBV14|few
CASSQGLNQPQHF
TGTGCCAGCAGCCAAGGGTTGAATCAGCCCCAGCATTTT
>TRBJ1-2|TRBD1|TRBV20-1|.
CSARDNRLGTGVVDGYTF
TGCAGTGCTAGAGATAATAGATTGGGGACAGGGGTAGTGGATGGCTACACCTTC
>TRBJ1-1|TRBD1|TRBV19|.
CASSIWTGNTEAFF
TGTGCCAGTAGTATATGGACAGGGAACACTGAAGCTTTCTTT
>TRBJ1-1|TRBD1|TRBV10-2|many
CASSGTGATEAFF
TGCGCCAGCAGTGGGACAGGGGCCACTGAAGCTTTCTTT
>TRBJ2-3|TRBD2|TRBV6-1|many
CASSSSGGGGTDTQYF
TGTGCCAGCAGTTCCTCCGGCGGGGGGGGCACAGATACGCAGTATTTT
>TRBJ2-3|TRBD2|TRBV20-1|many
CSAASGGSDTQYF
TGCAGTGCTGCTAGCGGGGGGTCAGATACGCAGTATTTT
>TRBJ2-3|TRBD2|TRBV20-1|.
CSAPVGGVRSDTQYF
TGCAGTGCGCCTGTGGGGGGGGTGCGTTCAGATACGCAGTATTTT
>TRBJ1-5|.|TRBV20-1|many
CSAGSGRINQPQHF
TGCAGTGCGGGTTCCGGACGGATCAATCAGCCCCAGCATTTT
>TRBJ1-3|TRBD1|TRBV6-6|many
CASSYGTGRRMPTGNTIYF
TGTGCCAGCAGTTACGGGACAGGGAGAAGAATGCCGACTGGAAACACCATATATTTT
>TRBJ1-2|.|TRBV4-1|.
CTSSRTGLSYGYTF
TGCACCAGCAGCCGTACAGGGCTGAGCTATGGCTACACCTTC